Listed here are 14 T cell receptor beta chains from one sample, sequenced in a study of beta chain features in type 1 diabetes. No antigen is known for these receptors. Sequencing targeted expressed TCRB transcripts, as all isolated RNA had been reverse transcribed. Only in-frame clones appear in the TCRdb table, and some are missing; sequencing was by immunoSEQ multiplex PCR. The table lists 120,000 or so clones, 17% of them singletons. The study, taken as a whole, reports: Among patients with Type 1 diabetes, TCRB CDR3s were moderately but significantly shorter in every one of the four CD4+ subsets.

The sequenced material came from central memory CD4+ T cells from blood. Receptors were obtained from a man aged 18-30 years with type 1 diabetes.

This clone was seen more than once but under ten times. V and J are TRBV18 and TRBJ2-1; D not resolved. From germline, CDR1 is KGHSH and CDR2 LQKENI. The CDR3 is made up of 17 amino acids. Between the trimmed V and J ends, which lost 7 bases and 0 bases, there was a span of 19 bases. The CDR3 nucleotides read TGTGCCAGCTTCCCCATTATTGGTTCCGGCTCCTACAATGAGCAGTTCTTC. Its protein product is CASFPIIGSGSYNEQFF.

CDR3 region: CASSQDRVYGYTF. The CDR3 bases are TGTGCCAGCAGCCAGGACAGGGTCTATGGCTACACCTTC. The gene calls are TRBV7-9 and TRBJ1-2, with 8 nucleotides matching TRBD1. V shed 5 bases, J shed 4 bases, and the junction held 3 bases outside the gene matches. The CDR3 sequence is 13 residues long. Germline lookup yields CDR1 SEHNR and CDR2 FQNEAQ (reference sequence).

This clone has just a few counts. The chain is built from TRBV28 and TRBJ1-4; no firm D call. The CDR3 is 15 amino acids. Per the germline V gene, CDR1 is MDHEN and CDR2 is SYDVKM. Deletions cut 8 bases from V and 0 bases from J, with 13 bases between. The CDR3 region has the DNA TGTGCCAGCTCCTTGGGCGGGCCAACTAATGAAAAACTGTTTTTT. It is translated as CASSLGGPTNEKLFF.

This chain joins TRBV4-2 and TRBJ2-1, with 9 nucleotides matching TRBD2. Germline CDR1 is LGHNA and CDR2 is YNFKEQ. The CDR3 spans 15 residues. The ends lost 0 bases at V and 12 bases at J; junction bases unmatched: 9. CDR3 coding DNA: TGTGCCAGCAGCCAAGAAGGGAGGCGGGAGGGCGTGCAGTTCTTC. This translates into CASSQEGRREGVQFF.

The genes are TRBV7-6 and TRBJ1-4; the match to TRBD1 covers 9 bases. V was clipped by 4 bases and J by 8 bases; unmatched bases: 5. This CDR3 region has 14 residues. Germline lookup yields CDR1 SGHVS and CDR2 FNYEAQ. The CDR3 reads CASSSQGAYEKLFF. The CDR3 coding sequence is TGTGCCAGCAGCTCACAGGGGGCTTACGAAAAACTGTTTTTT. Supplemented by reference TRBV7-6 and TRBJ1-4, the full variable domain reads GAGVSQSPRYKVTKRGQDVALRCDPISGHVSLYWYRQALGQGPEFLTYFNYEAQQDKSGLPNDRFSAERPEGSISTLTIQRTEQRDSAMYRCASSSQGAYEKLFFGSGTQLSVL.

V is TRBV2 and J is TRBJ1-5, with a tentative D call TRBD1 (6 bases). V was pared by 8 bases and J by 3 bases, with 11 bases between. Germline CDR1 and CDR2: SNHLY and FYNNEI. The CDR3 is 13 residues long. This CDR3 reads CASLRTANQPQHF. The CDR3 coding sequence is TGTGCCAGCTTGCGGACAGCCAATCAGCCCCAGCATTTT.

This clone was counted at least ten times. The chain employs TRBV7-6 and TRBJ2-1; D may be TRBD1 (5 bases). V was trimmed by 2 bases and J by 5 bases, leaving 16 bases between them. The germline CDR1 and CDR2 sequences are SGHVS and FNYEAQ. CDR3 length: 16 amino acids. The CDR3 DNA reads as TGTGCCAGCAGCTTACTTTCAGGGCAGTGGGACAATGAGCAGTTCTTC. This sequence encodes CASSLLSGQWDNEQFF.

The V call is TRBV7-2, the J call TRBJ1-2; TRBD1 matches 7 bases. Losses at the gene ends were 3 bases for V and 4 bases for J; bases not matched to a gene: 2. Germline assignment: CDR1 SGHTA and CDR2 FQGNSA. CDR3 length: 13 amino acids. The CDR3 reads CASSLGQFYGYTF. CDR3 DNA: TGTGCCAGCAGCTTGGGACAGTTCTATGGCTACACCTTC.

The chain carries TRBV29-1 and TRBJ2-3; D may be TRBD2 (6 bases). Germline V lookup: CDR1 SQVTM, CDR2 ANQGSEA. The CDR3 totals 13 residues. Trimming stripped 8 bases from V and 4 bases from J, with 16 bases between. The CDR3 DNA reads TGCAGCATTGGTTCGGAGGGCTCAGATACGCAGTATTTT. Protein product: CSIGSEGSDTQYF.

This sequence joins TRBV5-1 and TRBJ2-1, with 7 positions matching TRBD2. After removal of 0 bases from V and 7 bases from J, the junction contained 7 bases not matched to a gene. Germline CDR1 reads SGHRS; CDR2 reads YFSETQ. The CDR3 is 15 residues long. The CDR3, as DNA: TGCGCCAGCAGCTTGGAAGGTAGCGGGCATAATGAGCAGTTCTTC. Its translation is CASSLEGSGHNEQFF.

A few counts support this clone. The chain links TRBV15 to TRBJ2-1; 12 nucleotides match TRBD2. The CDR3 contains 14 residues. Germline CDR1 and CDR2: LNHNV and YYDKDF (reference sequence). V gave up 6 bases and J gave up 10 bases; unmatched junction bases: 7. The CDR3 loop is CATRNSGTSGEQFF. DNA for the CDR3: TGTGCCACCAGGAACTCCGGGACTAGCGGGGAGCAGTTCTTC.

V and J are TRBV5-6 and TRBJ2-7, with D uncertain. From germline, CDR1 is SGHDT and CDR2 YYEEEE. This CDR3 contains 14 residues. The V gene lost 1 base and the J gene lost 6 bases, with 14 bases spanning the gap. CDR3 nucleotide sequence: TGTGCCAGCAGCTTGTCGTTTGGGGAAGGCGAGCAGTACTTC. Its protein is CASSLSFGEGEQYF.

This sequence joins TRBV7-3 and TRBJ2-5, with D perhaps TRBD1 (6 bases). The CDR3 consists of 16 residues. Trimming removed 3 bases from V and 5 bases from J, with 19 bases in between. Germline CDR1 is SGHTA and CDR2 is FQGTGA. The DNA for the CDR3 is TGTGCCAGCAGCTTGAGCGGACAGTACCCAGGGGAGACCCAGTACTTC. Protein: CASSLSGQYPGETQYF.

This clone was picked up a small number of times. V and J are TRBV14 and TRBJ2-7, with TRBD1 matching 7 bases. This CDR3 comprises 15 residues. V lost 4 bases and J lost 1; bases outside the gene matches: 7. Germline V CDR1 and CDR2: SGHDN, FVKESK. The CDR3 sequence is CASSPLGTVSYEQYF. The CDR3 coding sequence is TGTGCCAGCAGCCCACTGGGGACAGTTTCCTACGAGCAGTACTTC.